Each of the 27 T cell receptor beta chains below was sequenced from the same sample in a study of T cell changes during pregnancy in multiple sclerosis. Using immunoSEQ multiplex PCR, the repertoire was profiled, and TCRdb retains in-frame clones only, with some absent. The sample holds 95,000 to 100,000 clones, about 91% seen once. Sequencing was performed on peripheral blood, taken in the second trimester of pregnancy. These receptors all come from a female donor with multiple sclerosis, enrolled in a pregnancy study.

The CDR3 DNA reads TGTGCCAGCAGTGTACAGGGGGTCCCCTACGAGCAGTACTTC. It specifies CASSVQGVPYEQYF. V usage is TRBV6-1 and J usage is TRBJ2-7; TRBD1 matches 8 bases. CDR3 length equals 14 residues. V was clipped by 4 bases and J by 2 bases; unmatched bases: 4. The germline CDR1 and CDR2 sequences are MNHNS and SASEGT.

The genes are TRBV6-8 and TRBJ1-2, with TRBD1 matching over 10 bases. CDR3 length: 15 amino acids. The V segment lost 8 bases and the J segment 2 bases; nucleotides outside the gene matches: 8. Per the germline V gene, CDR1 is MNHGY and CDR2 is SAAAGT. The CDR3 protein is CASDPRDRGNYGYTF. The CDR3 bases are TGTGCCAGCGATCCCCGGGACAGGGGAAACTATGGCTACACCTTC.

The chain joins TRBV28 to TRBJ2-3; D is ambiguous. The CDR3 length is 17 residues. With 5 bases removed from V and 2 bases from J, the gap between germline ends came to 20 bases. Germline V gene data show CDR1 as MDHEN and CDR2 as SYDVKM. The CDR3 sequence is CASSRTYLAEDTDTQYF. The CDR3, as DNA: TGTGCCAGCAGTCGAACTTACCTCGCGGAAGACACAGATACGCAGTATTTT. The full variable domain, its missing parts supplied by reference TRBV28 and TRBJ2-3, is DVKVTQSSRYLVKRTGEKVFLECVQDMDHENMFWYRQDPGLGLRLIYFSYDVKMKEKGDIPEGYSVSREKKERFSLILESASTNQTSMYLCASSRTYLAEDTDTQYFGPGTRLTVL.

The V and J genes are TRBV28 and TRBJ2-3, with unresolved D. This CDR3 spans 16 amino acids. Trimming took 10 bases from V and 0 from J, leaving 20 bases between them. The germline CDR1 and CDR2 sequences are MDHEN and SYDVKM. The CDR3: CATTPGPSASTDTQYF. DNA of the CDR3: TGTGCCACCACTCCTGGGCCTTCCGCTAGCACAGATACGCAGTATTTT.

This chain uses TRBV2 with TRBJ1-1; D remains ambiguous. CDR1 SNHLY and CDR2 FYNNEI come from the germline V gene. Trimming stripped 6 bases from V and 5 bases from J, with 19 bases between. The CDR3 is 15 amino acids. CDR3 protein: CASSDRLMGRTEAFF. The CDR3 nucleotides are TGTGCCAGCAGCGATCGGCTGATGGGGAGAACTGAAGCTTTCTTT.

This chain joins TRBV13 and TRBJ2-3; TRBD2 aligns across 9 bases. V lost 4 bases to trimming and J lost 7 bases; unmatched junction nucleotides: 9. Germline-derived CDR1 and CDR2 are PRHDT and FYEKMQ (reference sequence). The CDR3 sequence is 15 residues long. The CDR3 sequence: CASSSTPGLAHTQYF. In DNA, the CDR3 is TGTGCCAGCAGCTCAACACCGGGACTAGCTCATACGCAGTATTTT.

This chain links TRBV15 with TRBJ2-1, with D unclear. The V end lost 5 bases, the J end lost 6 bases, and 14 bases lay between the germline ends. The CDR3 is 14 residues long. Germline-derived CDR1 and CDR2 are LNHNV and YYDKDF (reference sequence). Here the CDR3 reads CATSRPGSVNEQFF. The CDR3 region has the DNA TGTGCCACCAGCCGGCCGGGTAGTGTCAATGAGCAGTTCTTC.

The CDR3 DNA sequence: TGTGCCAGCAGCCAAGAAAAGCTAGCGGGAGGAGGGCTCACAGATACGCAGTATTTT. Its protein product is CASSQEKLAGGGLTDTQYF. J is TRBJ2-3 and V is TRBV4-2; 11 positions agree with TRBD2. The CDR3 is 19 residues long. With 0 bases clipped from V and 2 bases from J, the junction kept 10 bases outside the gene matches. Germline V gene lookup returns CDR1 LGHNA and CDR2 YNFKEQ.

CDR3 protein: CASSSRQGGYNEQFF. CDR3 DNA sequence: TGTGCCAGCAGTAGCAGACAGGGTGGCTACAATGAGCAGTTCTTC. V is TRBV6-6 and J is TRBJ2-1, with 7 bases aligning to TRBD1. The junction had 7 bases not matched to a gene; V was cut back by 5 bases and J by 3 bases. CDR1 MNHNY and CDR2 SVGAGI come from the germline V gene (reference sequence). This CDR3 is built from 15 residues.

The genes are TRBV19 and TRBJ1-1; TRBD1 is a possible D gene (5 bases). This CDR3 has 13 residues. CDR1 is LNHDA and CDR2 is SQIVND in the germline V gene (reference sequence). Trimming removed 5 bases at V and 1 base at J, with 8 bases between. The chain's CDR3 is CASSGHPNTEAFF. CDR3 nucleotides: TGTGCCAGTAGTGGACACCCGAACACTGAAGCTTTCTTT.

The rearrangement uses TRBV4-3 and TRBJ2-5; D perhaps matches TRBD1 (6 bases). The CDR3 covers 13 residues. With 1 base removed from V and 7 bases from J, the gap between germline ends came to 10 bases. CDR1 is LGHNA and CDR2 is YSLEER in the germline V gene. CDR3 sequence reads: CASSQGTETTQYF. CDR3 in DNA: TGCGCCAGCAGCCAAGGGACAGAGACGACCCAGTACTTC.

The chain uses TRBV19 and TRBJ2-7; D is perhaps TRBD1 (7 bases). V was pared by 5 bases and J by 6 bases, with 14 bases between. The CDR3 spans 13 residues. From germline, CDR1 is LNHDA and CDR2 SQIVND (reference sequence). The CDR3: CASSLEGALEQYF. The CDR3 DNA reads as TGTGCCAGTAGTTTGGAGGGGGCCCTCGAGCAGTACTTC.

The chain employs TRBV30 and TRBJ2-3, with 10 nucleotides matching TRBD2. The V segment lost 4 bases and the J segment 3 bases; nucleotides outside the gene matches: 4. Germline assignment: CDR1 GTSNPN and CDR2 SVGIG (reference sequence). This CDR3 has 14 residues. The CDR3 sequence: CAWNPGLATDTQYF. CDR3 DNA sequence: TGTGCCTGGAATCCGGGACTAGCGACAGATACGCAGTATTTT.

This CDR3 reads CASSLGEARLMWKTQYF. Written as DNA, the CDR3 is TGTGCCAGCAGCTTGGGTGAGGCGAGGTTGATGTGGAAGACCCAGTACTTC. This chain uses TRBV5-6 with TRBJ2-5; the D is unclear. CDR1 and CDR2 from the germline V gene are SGHDT and YYEEEE. Trimming left V 0 bases short and J 6 bases short, with 21 bases between. The length of the CDR3 is 17 residues.

The chain is built from TRBV5-6 and TRBJ2-7, with D hard to call. This CDR3 region has 14 residues. Looked up from germline, CDR1 is SGHDT and CDR2 is YYEEEE. Trimming took 5 bases from V and 0 from J, leaving 12 bases between them. CDR3 bases: TGTGCCAGCAGTGAGGAAGGCCTCTCCTACGAGCAGTACTTC. Its protein is CASSEEGLSYEQYF.

The CDR3 here is CASSSGLASTDTQYF. In nucleotides, the CDR3 is TGTGCCAGCAGCTCGGGACTAGCATCCACAGATACGCAGTATTTT. V is TRBV5-4 and J is TRBJ2-3; 9 bases agree with TRBD2. V lost 3 bases, J lost 2 bases, and 4 bases stayed unmatched. This CDR3 spans 15 amino acids. Germline V CDR1 and CDR2: SGHNT, YYREEE (reference sequence).

The chain uses TRBV7-3 and TRBJ2-1, with D maybe TRBD2 (6 bases). V lost 0 bases and J 4 bases, leaving 10 bases between the germline ends. The CDR3 contains 15 residues. Per germline, CDR1 SGHTA and CDR2 FQGTGA. The CDR3 DNA follows: TGTGCCAGCAGCTTAACTCCGCGGGGATACAATGAGCAGTTCTTC. Residues: CASSLTPRGYNEQFF.

The genes are TRBV25-1 and TRBJ1-4; a possible D gene is TRBD1 (6 bases). With 8 bases removed from V and 4 bases from J, the gap between germline ends came to 11 bases. The germline V gene has CDR1 MGHDK and CDR2 SYGVNS. The CDR3 has 13 residues. CDR3 sequence (DNA): TGTGCCAGCCAGGGGCAGGTTAATGAAAAACTGTTTTTT. Translated, it gives CASQGQVNEKLFF.

V gene TRBV11-3 combines with J gene TRBJ2-7; 11 bases are shared with TRBD2. Per the germline V gene, CDR1 is SGHNT and CDR2 is YENEEA. The trim removed 2 bases at V and 3 bases at J, leaving 0 bases unmatched. This CDR3 spans 14 amino acids. CDR3 sequence (DNA): TGTGCCAGCAGCTTAACTAGCGGGAGCTACGAGCAGTACTTC. The encoded protein is CASSLTSGSYEQYF.

V and J are TRBV28 and TRBJ2-1; possibly TRBD2 for D (5 bases). The germline V gene has CDR1 MDHEN and CDR2 SYDVKM. CDR3 length equals 12 residues. Deletions cut 5 bases from V and 10 bases from J, with 12 bases between. The DNA of the CDR3 is TGTGCCAGCAGTGGAGGACGGGTGGAGCAGTTCTTC. It codes for CASSGGRVEQFF.

The chain carries TRBV7-8 and TRBJ2-1, with 7 bases identical to TRBD2. The CDR3 contains 19 residues. CDR1 and CDR2 from the germline V gene are SGHVS and FQNEAQ. V was pared by 10 bases and J by 0 bases, with 21 bases of the junction left unmatched. DNA of the CDR3: TGTGCCACCCACCCAGGACTAGTGAGGGTTCGTGGCTCCTACAATGAGCAGTTCTTC. Translating it yields CATHPGLVRVRGSYNEQFF.

The V gene is TRBV9, the J gene TRBJ2-7; 7 bases match TRBD1. The CDR3 is 14 amino acids. Trimming at V came to 3 bases and at J to 2 bases, leaving 5 bases not matched to a gene. Germline V gives CDR1 SGDLS, CDR2 YYNGEE. CDR3 coding DNA: TGTGCCAGCAGCGCCGGGACAGAACCCTACGAGCAGTACTTC. Protein product: CASSAGTEPYEQYF.

V usage is TRBV27 and J usage is TRBJ2-7; TRBD1 matches at 9 bases. This CDR3 has 16 amino acids. After removal of 1 base from V and 4 bases from J, the junction contained 8 bases not matched to a gene. Germline V CDR1 and CDR2: MNHEY, SMNVEV (reference sequence). The CDR3 region has the DNA TGTGCCAGCAGTTTATGGGCCGGGACAGGGACTTACGAGCAGTACTTC. Translated: CASSLWAGTGTYEQYF.

The chain uses TRBV19 and TRBJ2-1, with a possible D match to TRBD1 (6 bases). CDR3 length: 13 residues. The ends were cut back, 8 bases at V and 9 bases at J, with 17 bases in the middle. Germline CDR1 LNHDA, CDR2 SQIVND (reference sequence). CDR3 protein: CASGGQAAGEQFF. CDR3 nucleotide sequence: TGTGCCAGTGGGGGCCAAGCGGCGGGTGAGCAGTTCTTC.

The chain uses TRBV4-3 and TRBJ2-1; maybe TRBD2 (6 bases). The CDR3 contains 15 residues. V dropped 3 bases and J dropped 5 bases, with 14 bases sitting between them. Germline CDR1 LGHNA, CDR2 YSLEER. CDR3 nucleotides: TGCGCCAGCAGCCATCCCGGGGGAGAGAACAATGAGCAGTTCTTC. Its protein is CASSHPGGENNEQFF.

V and J are TRBV5-6 and TRBJ1-6, with D perhaps matching TRBD1 (5 bases). Germline V gives CDR1 SGHDT, CDR2 YYEEEE. The CDR3 extends over 13 amino acids. Trimming shortened V by 5 bases and J by 8 bases, and 11 bases separated the two germline ends. CDR3 protein: CASSPGGDSPLHF. In DNA form, the CDR3 reads TGTGCCAGCAGTCCGGGAGGGGATTCACCCCTCCACTTT.

The J gene is TRBJ2-7, the V gene TRBV28; TRBD1 might be the D (6 bases). Trimming removed 4 bases at V and 2 bases at J, with 12 bases between. CDR3 length: 14 amino acids. CDR1 and CDR2 from the germline V gene are MDHEN and SYDVKM. The CDR3 loop reads CASSSHRVPYEQYF. The CDR3 nucleotides are TGTGCCAGCAGTTCGCACAGGGTCCCCTACGAGCAGTACTTC.